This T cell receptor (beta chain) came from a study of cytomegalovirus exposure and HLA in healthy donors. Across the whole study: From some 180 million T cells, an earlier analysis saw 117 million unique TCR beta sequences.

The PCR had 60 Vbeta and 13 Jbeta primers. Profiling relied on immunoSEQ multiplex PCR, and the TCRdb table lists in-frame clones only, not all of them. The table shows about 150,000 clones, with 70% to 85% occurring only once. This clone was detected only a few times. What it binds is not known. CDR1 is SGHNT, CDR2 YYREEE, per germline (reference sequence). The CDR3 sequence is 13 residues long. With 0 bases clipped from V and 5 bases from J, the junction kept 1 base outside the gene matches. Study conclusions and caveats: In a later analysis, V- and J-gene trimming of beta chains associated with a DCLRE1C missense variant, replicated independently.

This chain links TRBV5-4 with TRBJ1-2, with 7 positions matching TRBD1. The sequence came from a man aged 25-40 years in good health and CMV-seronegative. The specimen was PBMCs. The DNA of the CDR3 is TGTGCCAGCAGCTTGGTCAGGGGGTATGGCTACACCTTC. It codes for CASSLVRGYGYTF. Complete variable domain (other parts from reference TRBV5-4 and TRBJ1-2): ETGVTQSPTHLIKTRGQQVTLRCSSQSGHNTVSWYQQALGQGPQFIFQYYREEENGRGNFPPRFSGLQFPNYSSELNVNALELDDSALYLCASSLVRGYGYTFGSGTRLTVV.